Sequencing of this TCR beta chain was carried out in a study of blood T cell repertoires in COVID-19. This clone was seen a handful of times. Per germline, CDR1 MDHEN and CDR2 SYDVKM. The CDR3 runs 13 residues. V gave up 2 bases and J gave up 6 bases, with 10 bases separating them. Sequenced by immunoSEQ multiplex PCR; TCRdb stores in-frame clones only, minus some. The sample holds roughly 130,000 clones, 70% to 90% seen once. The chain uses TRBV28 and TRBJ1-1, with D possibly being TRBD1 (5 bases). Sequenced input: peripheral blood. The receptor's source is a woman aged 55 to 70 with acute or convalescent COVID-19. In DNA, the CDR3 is TGTGCCAGCAGTTTAAGCAGGGCGGCTGAAGCTTTCTTT. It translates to CASSLSRAAEAFF.